A single sample gave rise to the 18 T cell receptor beta chains below, sequenced in a study of T cell repertoires in cytomegalovirus infection. TCRdb re-called the reads with MiXCR, one entry per CDR3 protein. There are about 890,000 distinct CDR3 sequences in the sample; about 33% occur only once, and 13% lies in the top ten. These receptors lack a known antigen. Here the sequenced sample was cultured CD8+ T cells from PBMCs, taken from culture after CMV antigen stimulation. The receptors shown here come from a human donor in good health (CMV status not recorded). Some clones in this sample may be carry-over from other donors' samples.

The V call is TRBV20-1, the J call TRBJ1-5; TRBD1 matches 11 bases. The CDR3 runs 17 residues. Germline CDR1 DFQATT, CDR2 SNEGSKA (reference sequence). Unmatched junction bases numbered 14, after V lost 3 bases and J lost 7 bases. The CDR3 loop reads CSASPAFRTGGDQPQHF. For the CDR3, the DNA is TGCAGTGCTAGCCCAGCGTTCAGGACAGGGGGCGACCAGCCCCAGCATTTT.

This clonotype was seen only a few times. DNA of the CDR3: TGTGCCAGCAGTCCAACCCCGACTCAGACGGGGACCCAGTACTTC. Encoded protein: CASSPTPTQTGTQYF. This chain links TRBV28 with TRBJ2-5; no reliable D call. The CDR3 runs to 15 residues. CDR1 is MDHEN, CDR2 SYDVKM, per germline. V lost 5 bases and J lost 7, with 20 bases in between.

The chain has TRBV4-1 and TRBJ2-3; D is possibly TRBD2 (6 bases). CDR3 length: 16 amino acids. V dropped 2 bases and J dropped 4 bases, with 16 bases sitting between them. Germline V gene data show CDR1 as MGHRA and CDR2 as YSYEKL. In DNA, the CDR3 is TGCGCCAGCAGCCAAATTGAGGCAGGGAGGCCAGATACGCAGTATTTT. This codes for CASSQIEAGRPDTQYF.

Notes on this clonotype: An end of the junction does not agree with germline; a read error may underlie this. The V gene is TRBV15, the J gene TRBJ2-3; D possibly corresponds to TRBD1 (6 bases). The CDR3 has 14 amino acids. CDR1 is LNHNV, CDR2 YYDKDF, per germline (reference sequence). The CDR3 sequence: CATSGNLGADTRYF. The CDR3, as DNA: TGTGCCACCAGCGGAAACTTGGGGGCAGATACGCGGTATTTT. The variable domain in full, with the rest retrieved from reference TRBV15 and TRBJ2-3, is DAMVIQNPRYQVTQFGKPVTLSCSQTLNHNVMYWYQQKSSQAPKLLFHYYDKDFNNEADTPDNFQSRRPNTSFCFLDIRSPGLGDTAMYLCATSGNLGADTRYFGPGTRLTVL.

There are a few counts of this clonotype. The chain is built from TRBV7-8 and TRBJ1-2, with no clear D. The CDR3 spans 15 residues. Germline CDR1 reads SGHVS; CDR2 reads FQNEAQ. Trimming shortened V by 3 bases and J by 8 bases, and 19 bases separated the two germline ends. CDR3 sequence: CASSLGRGGVDGYTF. In DNA, the CDR3 is TGTGCCAGCAGCTTGGGCCGTGGTGGAGTCGACGGCTACACCTTC.

On this clonotype: The junction and the germline gene differ at one end; a read error may be behind it. The chain has TRBV7-6 and TRBJ2-5; D remains unclear. The CDR3 sequence is 15 residues long. Germline V lookup: CDR1 SGHVS, CDR2 FNYEAQ. CDR3 protein: CVSSQRHGVKETQYF. CDR3 sequence (DNA): TGTGTCAGCAGCCAAAGACACGGCGTCAAAGAGACCCAGTACTTC.

V gene TRBV27 combines with J gene TRBJ1-2; unclear D gene. The CDR3 has 12 amino acids. CDR1 and CDR2 from the germline V gene are MNHEY and SMNVEV (reference sequence). V lost 6 bases and J 6 bases, leaving 11 bases between the germline ends. The CDR3 reads CASRGGLDGYTF. The CDR3 DNA follows: TGTGCCAGCAGGGGTGGGTTGGATGGCTACACCTTC.

The chain couples TRBV7-9 to TRBJ2-1; possibly TRBD2 for D (5 bases). Germline assignment: CDR1 SEHNR and CDR2 FQNEAQ (reference sequence). This CDR3 has 16 amino acids. V shed 5 bases and J shed 0 bases, with 14 bases lying between them. The CDR3 DNA reads TGTGCCAGCAGCGGAAGTAGCGCTGGCTCCTACAATGAGCAGTTCTTC. Amino acids: CASSGSSAGSYNEQFF.

The DNA of the CDR3 is TGCGCCAGCAGCTTGGGACAGGGGTTGTGGAACACTGAAGCTTTCTTT. It is translated as CASSLGQGLWNTEAFF. V and J are TRBV5-1 and TRBJ1-1; TRBD1 aligns across 8 bases. Germline V gene sequence: CDR1 SGHRS, CDR2 YFSETQ. There are 16 residues in the CDR3. V was pared by 0 bases and J by 1 base, with 5 bases of the junction left unmatched.

The chain recombines TRBV12-3 or TRBV12-4 with TRBJ2-7; no definite D call. There are 14 residues in the CDR3. V lost 3 bases, J lost 2 bases, and 11 bases lay in between. CDR3 nucleotides: TGTGCCAGCAGTTTGATGGTTACGGCCTACGAGCAGTACTTC. Encoded protein: CASSLMVTAYEQYF.

This clonotype was counted only a few times. This chain uses TRBV6-1 with TRBJ2-7, with a tentative D call TRBD1 (5 bases). Germline V gene data show CDR1 as MNHNS and CDR2 as SASEGT. CDR3 length: 14 residues. V was cut by 5 bases and J by 5 bases, with 16 bases left in between. CDR3 in amino acids: CASSYAQARDEQYV. In DNA form, the CDR3 reads TGTGCCAGCAGTTACGCGCAAGCCAGGGACGAGCAGTACGTC.

There are a few counts of this clonotype. The CDR3 region is CASMGGQNYGYTF. The CDR3 bases are TGTGCCAGCATGGGGGGGCAGAACTATGGCTACACCTTC. The chain links TRBV2 to TRBJ1-2; a weak D match, TRBD1 (6 bases). CDR3 length: 13 residues. The germline V and J ends were trimmed by 7 bases and 2 bases, with 11 bases remaining between them. Germline loops: CDR1 SNHLY, CDR2 FYNNEI.

In the case of this clonotype: One junction end disagrees with the germline gene, perhaps due to a read error. The chain links TRBV20-1 to TRBJ2-5, with 7 bases identical to TRBD2. Germline V gives CDR1 DFQATT, CDR2 SNEGSKA (reference sequence). The CDR3 length is 12 residues. The CDR3 region is CSAIPGGDYQHF. CDR3 DNA: TGCAGTGCTATCCCGGGCGGGGACTATCAGCACTTC.

This clonotype was detected many times. This rearrangement joins TRBV7-8 to TRBJ1-5; TRBD1 matches 9 bases. Germline CDR1 and CDR2: SGHVS and FQNEAQ. This CDR3 contains 14 residues. The V and J ends lost 4 bases and 2 bases, in that order; junction bases with no gene match: 0. Here the CDR3 DNA reads TGTGCCAGCAGCTGGGACAGGGGCAATCAGCCCCAGCATTTT. It encodes CASSWDRGNQPQHF.

This clonotype appeared many times. The chain has TRBV7-2 and TRBJ1-1, with D possibly TRBD1 on 5 matching bases. CDR3 length: 14 residues. Trimming pared 1 base from V and 3 bases from J, leaving 9 bases between. The germline V gene has CDR1 SGHTA and CDR2 FQGNSA. The CDR3 DNA reads TGTGCCAGCAGCTTAGACAGGAAGCACACTGAAGCTTTCTTT. Translation: CASSLDRKHTEAFF.

This chain links TRBV11-3 with TRBJ2-1; no clear D gene. CDR3 size: 13 residues. Germline V gene lookup returns CDR1 SGHNT and CDR2 YENEEA. Between the trimmed V and J ends, which lost 3 bases and 4 bases, there was a span of 7 bases. The CDR3 loop reads CASSFTLYNEQFF. The CDR3 region has the DNA TGTGCCAGCAGCTTTACCCTATACAATGAGCAGTTCTTC.

Only a few counts were recorded for this clonotype. The chain is built from TRBV11-2 and TRBJ1-1, with D possibly TRBD1 on 5 matching bases. Deletions cut 2 bases from V and 0 bases from J, with 19 bases between. The length of the CDR3 is 18 residues. The germline V gene encodes CDR1 SGHAT and CDR2 FQNNGV. CDR3 loop: CASSLWGGRAVMNTEAFF. CDR3 in DNA: TGTGCCAGCAGCTTATGGGGGGGTCGGGCCGTCATGAACACTGAAGCTTTCTTT.

V and J are TRBV4-1 and TRBJ2-2, with D unclear. This CDR3 contains 15 residues. Trimming took 1 base from V and 3 from J, leaving 9 bases between them. The germline CDR1 and CDR2 sequences are MGHRA and YSYEKL. As DNA, the CDR3 is TGCGCCAGCAGCCAAGTTATGTGGGACACCGGGGAGCTGTTTTTT. This translates into CASSQVMWDTGELFF.